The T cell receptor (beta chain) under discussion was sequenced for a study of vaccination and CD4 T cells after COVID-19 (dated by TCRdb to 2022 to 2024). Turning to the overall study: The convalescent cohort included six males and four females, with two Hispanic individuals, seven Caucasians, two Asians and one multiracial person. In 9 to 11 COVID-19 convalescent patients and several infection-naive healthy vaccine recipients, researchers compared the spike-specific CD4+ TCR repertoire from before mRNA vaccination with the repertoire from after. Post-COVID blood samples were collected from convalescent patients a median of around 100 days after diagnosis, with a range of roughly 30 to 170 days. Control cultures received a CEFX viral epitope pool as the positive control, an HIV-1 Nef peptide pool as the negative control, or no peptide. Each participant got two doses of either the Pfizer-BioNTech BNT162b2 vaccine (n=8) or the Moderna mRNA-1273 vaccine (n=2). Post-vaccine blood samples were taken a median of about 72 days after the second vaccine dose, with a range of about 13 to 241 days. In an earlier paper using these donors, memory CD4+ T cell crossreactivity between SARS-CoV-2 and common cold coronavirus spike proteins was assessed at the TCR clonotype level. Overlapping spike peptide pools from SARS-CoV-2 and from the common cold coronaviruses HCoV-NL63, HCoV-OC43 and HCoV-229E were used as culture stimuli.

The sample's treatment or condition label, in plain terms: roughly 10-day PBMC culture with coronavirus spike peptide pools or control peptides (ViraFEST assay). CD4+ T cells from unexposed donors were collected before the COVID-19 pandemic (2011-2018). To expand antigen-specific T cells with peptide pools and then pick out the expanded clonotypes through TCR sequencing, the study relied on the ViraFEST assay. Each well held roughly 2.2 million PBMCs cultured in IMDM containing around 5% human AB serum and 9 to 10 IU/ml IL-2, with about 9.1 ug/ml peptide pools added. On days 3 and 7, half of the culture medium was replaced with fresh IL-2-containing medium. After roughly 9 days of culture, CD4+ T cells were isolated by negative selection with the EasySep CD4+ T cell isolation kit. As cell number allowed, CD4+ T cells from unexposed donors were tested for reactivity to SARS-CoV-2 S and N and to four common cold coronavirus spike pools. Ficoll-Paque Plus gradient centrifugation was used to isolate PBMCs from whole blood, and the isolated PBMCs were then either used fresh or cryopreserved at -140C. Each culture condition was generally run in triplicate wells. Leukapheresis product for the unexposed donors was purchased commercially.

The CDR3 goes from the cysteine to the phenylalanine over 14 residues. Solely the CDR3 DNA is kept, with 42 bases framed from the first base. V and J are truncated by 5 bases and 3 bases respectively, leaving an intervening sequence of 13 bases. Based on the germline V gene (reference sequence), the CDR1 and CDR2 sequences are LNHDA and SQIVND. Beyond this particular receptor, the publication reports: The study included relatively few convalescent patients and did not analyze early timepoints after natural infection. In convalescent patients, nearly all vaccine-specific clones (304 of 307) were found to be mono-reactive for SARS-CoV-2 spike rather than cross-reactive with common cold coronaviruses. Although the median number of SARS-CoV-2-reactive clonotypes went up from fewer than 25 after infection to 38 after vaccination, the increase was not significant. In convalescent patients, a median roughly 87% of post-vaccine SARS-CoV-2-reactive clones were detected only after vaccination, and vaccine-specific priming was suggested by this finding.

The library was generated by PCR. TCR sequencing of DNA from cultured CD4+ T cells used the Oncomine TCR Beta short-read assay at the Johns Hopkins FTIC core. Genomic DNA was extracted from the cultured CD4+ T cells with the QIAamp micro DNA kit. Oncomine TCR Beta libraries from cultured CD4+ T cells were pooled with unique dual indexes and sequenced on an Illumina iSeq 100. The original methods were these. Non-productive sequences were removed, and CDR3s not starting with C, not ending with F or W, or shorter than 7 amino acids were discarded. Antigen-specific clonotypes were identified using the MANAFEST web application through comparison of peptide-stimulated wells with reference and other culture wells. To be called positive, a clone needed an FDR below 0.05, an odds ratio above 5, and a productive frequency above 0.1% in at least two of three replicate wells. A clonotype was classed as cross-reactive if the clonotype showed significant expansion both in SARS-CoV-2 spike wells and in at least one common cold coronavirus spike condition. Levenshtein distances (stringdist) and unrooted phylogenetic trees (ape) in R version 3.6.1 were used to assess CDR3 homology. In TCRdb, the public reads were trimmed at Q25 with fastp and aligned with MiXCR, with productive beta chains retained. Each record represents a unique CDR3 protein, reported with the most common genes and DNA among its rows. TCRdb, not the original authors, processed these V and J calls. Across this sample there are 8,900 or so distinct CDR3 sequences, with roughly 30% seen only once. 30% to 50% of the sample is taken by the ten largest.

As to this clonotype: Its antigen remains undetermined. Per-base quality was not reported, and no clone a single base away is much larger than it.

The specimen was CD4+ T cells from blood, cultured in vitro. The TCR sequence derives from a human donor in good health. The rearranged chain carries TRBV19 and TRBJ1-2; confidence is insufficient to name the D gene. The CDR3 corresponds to CASSPSVGDYGYTF. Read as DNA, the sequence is TGTGCCAGTAGTCCTTCGGTAGGTGACTATGGCTACACCTTC.